Detailed here is one T cell receptor (beta chain). This sample was included in a study of blood T cell repertoires in COVID-19. Germline-derived CDR1 and CDR2 are SGHDT and YYEEEE. Trimming cost V 0 bases and J 6 bases, with 9 bases left between them. The CDR3 has 13 amino acids. In the original workflow: How many nucleated cells were present was estimated from reference gene primer amplification. Using immunoSEQ multiplex PCR, the repertoire was profiled, and TCRdb retains in-frame clones only, with some absent. Clone size and the V and J calls come from that table; the DNA yielded D and trimming. Of 250,000 to 350,000 clones listed, approximately 88% were seen once; the top ten hold 5.5% to 8%.

V usage is TRBV5-6 and J usage is TRBJ1-2; D gene unclear. The sequenced sample was peripheral blood. The clonotype comes from a woman in her 30s who had recovered from COVID-19. CDR3 loop: CASSLAGPNGYTF. CDR3 sequence (DNA): TGTGCCAGCAGCTTGGCGGGTCCAAATGGCTACACCTTC.